Presented here are 32 T cell receptor beta chains from one specimen sequenced in a study of blood T cell repertoires in COVID-19. Clones were sequenced by immunoSEQ multiplex PCR, and TCRdb holds only the in-frame ones, with some missing. This sample yields about 210,000 clones, of which approximately 88% are seen a single time; around 10% belongs to the top ten. Sequencing used PBMCs or T cells enriched from blood (not recorded which). The receptors stem from a man between 18 and 35 years old with acute COVID-19.

The V and J genes are TRBV28 and TRBJ2-7; 14 bases map to TRBD2. CDR3 length: 15 amino acids. Trimming cost V 7 bases and J 4 bases; bases outside gene matches: 6. Germline CDR1 reads MDHEN; CDR2 reads SYDVKM. DNA for the CDR3: TGTGCCAGCACTATAGGACTAGCGGGAGGATACGAGCAGTACTTC. Amino acids: CASTIGLAGGYEQYF.

V is TRBV5-1 and J is TRBJ1-3; D is possibly TRBD1 (5 bases). V lost 0 bases to trimming and J lost 0 bases, with 10 bases between them. Looked up from germline, CDR1 is SGHRS and CDR2 is YFSETQ. The CDR3 is 16 residues long. CDR3 nucleotide sequence: TGCGCCAGCAGCTTGGCCACAGGCCGCTCTGGAAACACCATATATTTT. It encodes CASSLATGRSGNTIYF.

The DNA of the CDR3 is TGTGCCAGCACCATATTTACTAGCAGGTTGGACTACGAGCAGTACTTC. Protein product: CASTIFTSRLDYEQYF. The chain employs TRBV7-8 and TRBJ2-7, with TRBD2 as a possible D gene (6 bases). The germline V and J ends were trimmed by 7 bases and 3 bases, with 22 bases remaining between them. There are 16 residues in the CDR3. Germline assignment: CDR1 SGHVS and CDR2 FQNEAQ.

CDR3 loop: CASSQTSGSYNEQFF. The CDR3 region has the DNA TGTGCCAGCAGCCAGACTAGCGGTTCCTACAATGAGCAGTTCTTC. V usage is TRBV7-3 and J usage is TRBJ2-1, with 9 bases lining up with TRBD2. V was pared by 5 bases and J by 1 base, with 3 bases of the junction left unmatched. Per germline, CDR1 SGHTA and CDR2 FQGTGA. The CDR3 contains 15 residues.

The genes are TRBV27 and TRBJ2-2; D is uncertain. The germline V and J ends were trimmed by 3 bases and 5 bases, with 16 bases remaining between them. Germline CDR1 and CDR2: MNHEY and SMNVEV (reference sequence). The CDR3 is 16 residues long. The CDR3 here is CASSLKLPIWTGELFF. For the CDR3, the DNA is TGTGCCAGCAGTTTGAAACTCCCCATCTGGACCGGGGAGCTGTTTTTT.

The rearrangement uses TRBV4-1 and TRBJ2-3; the match to TRBD2 covers 12 bases. Germline CDR1 and CDR2: MGHRA and YSYEKL. The V gene end was trimmed by 4 bases and the J gene end by 3 bases; junction bases not matched to a gene: 5. The CDR3 has 16 amino acids. CDR3 nucleotide sequence: TGCGCCAGCAGCCGACTAGCGGGAGTATCAACAGATACGCAGTATTTT. This codes for CASSRLAGVSTDTQYF.

V is TRBV9 and J is TRBJ2-1; tentatively, D is TRBD2 (5 bases). Trimming took off 3 bases at V and 7 bases at J, with 8 bases between the two ends. Germline assignment: CDR1 SGDLS and CDR2 YYNGEE. The CDR3 totals 12 residues. CDR3 in DNA: TGTGCCAGCAGCGAGGGAGAGAATGAGCAGTTCTTC. It specifies CASSEGENEQFF.

The chain carries TRBV6-5 and TRBJ2-7; 8 bases are a match to TRBD2. CDR1 MNHEY and CDR2 SVGAGI come from the germline V gene. The V segment lost 3 bases and the J segment 2 bases; nucleotides outside the gene matches: 6. This CDR3 has 15 residues. Here the CDR3 reads CASSYSSGGAYEQYF. The CDR3 bases are TGTGCCAGCAGTTATTCGTCGGGGGGGGCCTACGAGCAGTACTTC.

The chain joins TRBV6-1 to TRBJ2-1; 10 bases line up with TRBD2. From germline, CDR1 is MNHNS and CDR2 SASEGT. CDR3 length equals 17 residues. J gave up 4 bases and V 4 bases, and 10 bases lay outside the gene matches. CDR3 coding DNA: TGTGCCAGCAGTGTACTGGGTCCGGGACTAGCGTACAATGAGCAGTTCTTC. Protein product: CASSVLGPGLAYNEQFF.

V gene TRBV6-1 combines with J gene TRBJ2-5; possibly TRBD2 for D (7 bases). Germline V lookup: CDR1 MNHNS, CDR2 SASEGT. The CDR3 covers 16 residues. Deletions cut 2 bases from V and 2 bases from J, with 15 bases between. CDR3 loop: CASSEIEGGGQETQYF. The CDR3, as DNA: TGTGCCAGCAGTGAAATTGAGGGGGGAGGGCAAGAGACCCAGTACTTC.

The V and J genes are TRBV11-2 and TRBJ2-1, with 12 bases that match TRBD2. Losses at the gene ends were 5 bases for V and 10 bases for J; bases not matched to a gene: 12. CDR1 and CDR2 (germline): SGHAT, FQNNGV. The CDR3 loop spans 16 amino acids. The CDR3, as DNA: TGTGCCAGCAGCCCCGATTCTCTAGCGGGAGGGCGGGAGCAGTTCTTC. As protein: CASSPDSLAGGREQFF. Full variable domain (missing parts from reference TRBV11-2 and TRBJ2-1): EAGVAQSPRYKIIEKRQSVAFWCNPISGHATLYWYQQILGQGPKLLIQFQNNGVVDDSQLPKDRFSAERLKGVDSTLKIQPAKLEDSAVYLCASSPDSLAGGREQFFGPGTRLTVL.

The V call is TRBV7-2, the J call TRBJ2-2; D uncertain. There are 14 residues in the CDR3. Germline CDR1 is SGHTA and CDR2 is FQGNSA. Deletions cut 1 base from V and 5 bases from J, with 8 bases between. The CDR3 nucleotides read TGTGCCAGCAGCTTAGATCAGTTGACCGGGGAGCTGTTTTTT. Protein sequence: CASSLDQLTGELFF. Variable domain in full (rest from reference TRBV7-2 and TRBJ2-2): GAGVSQSPSNKVTEKGKDVELRCDPISGHTALYWYRQSLGQGLEFLIYFQGNSAPDKSGLPSDRFSAERTGGSVSTLTIQRTQQEDSAVYLCASSLDQLTGELFFGEGSRLTVL.

The chain uses TRBV3-1 (or the pseudogene TRBV3-2) and TRBJ2-6; TRBD1 might be the D (6 bases). V was shortened by 0 bases and J by 0 bases, with 9 bases between the two germline ends. Germline CDR1 and CDR2: LGHDT and YNNKEL (reference sequence). CDR3 length: 17 amino acids. The CDR3 sequence is CASSQEDSPSGANVLTF. CDR3 bases: TGTGCCAGCAGCCAAGAGGACAGTCCCTCTGGGGCCAACGTCCTGACTTTC.

The chain is built from TRBV28 and TRBJ2-7; D uncertain. In germline, CDR1 is MDHEN, CDR2 SYDVKM. Trimming stripped 5 bases from V and 5 bases from J, with 13 bases between. The CDR3 covers 13 residues. The DNA of the CDR3 is TGTGCCAGCAGTGCGCCTCCCATGGACGAGCAGTACTTC. This encodes CASSAPPMDEQYF.

The chain uses TRBV7-9 and TRBJ2-2, with TRBD1 identical over 7 bases. Germline CDR1 is SEHNR and CDR2 is FQNEAQ (reference sequence). The junction had 3 bases not matched to a gene; V was cut back by 6 bases and J by 2 bases. This CDR3 has 14 amino acids. CDR3 sequence reads: CASRQGTNTGELFF. CDR3 nucleotide sequence: TGTGCCAGCAGACAGGGGACCAACACCGGGGAGCTGTTTTTT.

This chain joins TRBV9 and TRBJ2-3, with 8 bases matching TRBD1. The germline CDR1 and CDR2 sequences are SGDLS and YYNGEE. The CDR3 loop spans 16 amino acids. Trimming cost V 4 bases and J 3 bases; bases outside gene matches: 10. CDR3 sequence (DNA): TGTGCCAGCAGCTTAATTGGCACAGGGGGTACAGATACGCAGTATTTT. Translated, it gives CASSLIGTGGTDTQYF.

The V call is TRBV2, the J call TRBJ1-6, with 7 bases that match TRBD1. CDR1 is SNHLY, CDR2 FYNNEI, per germline. The CDR3 has 12 residues. The J segment lost 10 bases and the V segment lost 11 bases, leaving 8 bases of the junction unmatched. The CDR3 loop reads CAGGQERSPLHF. CDR3 sequence (DNA): TGTGCCGGTGGACAGGAACGGTCACCCCTCCACTTT. Supplemented by reference TRBV2 and TRBJ1-6, the full variable domain reads EPEVTQTPSHQVTQMGQEVILRCVPISNHLYFYWYRQILGQKVEFLVSFYNNEISEKSEIFDDQFSVERPDGSNFTLKIRSTKLEDSAMYFCAGGQERSPLHFGNGTRLTVT.

The chain combines TRBV19 with TRBJ2-2, with 7 positions matching TRBD1. Germline CDR1 reads LNHDA; CDR2 reads SQIVND (reference sequence). V trimming: 4 bases; J trimming: 7 bases; junction bases outside the gene matches: 3. The CDR3 sequence is 13 residues long. The CDR3 DNA sequence: TGTGCCAGTAGTACGACAGGGAGCGGGGAGCTGTTTTTT. Residues: CASSTTGSGELFF.

The chain combines TRBV5-8 with TRBJ1-1, with unresolved D. Germline V gene data show CDR1 as SGHTS and CDR2 as YDEGEE. V dropped 4 bases and J dropped 7 bases, with 11 bases sitting between them. The CDR3 runs to 12 residues. In nucleotides, the CDR3 is TGTGCCAGCAGCCTATCCACCGATGAAGCTTTCTTT. This gives the protein CASSLSTDEAFF.

The chain recombines TRBV18 with TRBJ1-1; no clear D. In germline, CDR1 is KGHSH, CDR2 LQKENI. The CDR3 contains 13 residues. Trimming took off 5 bases at V and 3 bases at J, with 10 bases between the two ends. CDR3 DNA: TGTGCCAGCTCATCCGGGGAGGACACTGAAGCTTTCTTT. This gives the protein CASSSGEDTEAFF. The complete variable domain, with remaining parts taken from reference TRBV18 and TRBJ1-1, reads NAGVMQNPRHLVRRRGQEARLRCSPMKGHSHVYWYRQLPEEGLKFMVYLQKENIIDESGMPKERFSAEFPKEGPSILRIQQVVRGDSAAYFCASSSGEDTEAFFGQGTRLTVV.

V gene TRBV7-5 combines with J gene TRBJ1-5; TRBD1, the D gene given by the table, was not confirmed from the DNA. TRBV7-5 has pseudogene status. The length of the CDR3 is 18 residues. Written as DNA, the CDR3 is TGTGCCAGAAGCTCACTACCTGGACAGGGTGGGAATAATCAGCCCCAGCATTTT. Encoded protein: CARSSLPGQGGNNQPQHF.

This clone appeared once. The chain joins TRBV28 to TRBJ1-2; TRBD1 matches at 12 bases. The CDR3 sequence is 18 residues long. CDR1 is MDHEN and CDR2 is SYDVKM in the germline V gene. V gave up 5 bases and J gave up 4 bases; unmatched junction bases: 14. The CDR3 reads CASSPRPGQGALIYGYTF. CDR3 DNA sequence: TGTGCCAGCAGTCCCAGACCGGGACAGGGGGCTCTGATCTATGGCTACACCTTC.

This rearrangement joins TRBV6-5 to TRBJ2-5; tentatively, D is TRBD1 (5 bases). The V end lost 1 base, the J end lost 5 bases, and 8 bases lay between the germline ends. The CDR3 totals 13 residues. CDR1 MNHEY and CDR2 SVGAGI come from the germline V gene. The chain's CDR3 is CASSYLPGETQYF. The CDR3 nucleotides read TGTGCCAGCAGTTACTTGCCAGGGGAGACCCAGTACTTC.

The J gene is TRBJ2-7, the V gene TRBV14, with D perhaps TRBD1 (5 bases). The CDR3 length is 15 residues. CDR1 SGHDN and CDR2 FVKESK come from the germline V gene. The ends were cut back, 4 bases at V and 3 bases at J, with 16 bases in the middle. The CDR3 bases are TGTGCCAGCAGCCCGATTTTCCAGGGTCGCTACGAGCAGTACTTC. This codes for CASSPIFQGRYEQYF.

This chain links TRBV4-3 with TRBJ2-6; the D is unclear. CDR1 is LGHNA and CDR2 is YSLEER in the germline V gene. The CDR3 length is 17 residues. Trimming removed 0 bases at V and 1 base at J, with 10 bases between. The CDR3 DNA reads as TGCGCCAGCAGCCAAGATCCTCTACGGTCTGGGGCCAACGTCCTGACTTTC. Its translation: CASSQDPLRSGANVLTF.

CDR3 in amino acids: CVTKTSGSTGELFF. The CDR3 DNA reads as TGTGTCACTAAGACTAGCGGGAGCACCGGGGAGCTGTTTTTT. The rearrangement uses TRBV6-5 and TRBJ2-2; 12 bases agree with TRBD2. Looked up from germline, CDR1 is MNHEY and CDR2 is SVGAGI. This CDR3 contains 14 residues.

This clone showed up just a few times. This sequence joins TRBV7-6 and TRBJ1-1, with D unresolved. The V end was cut by 2 bases, the J end by 8 bases, with 12 bases between. Germline CDR1 SGHVS, CDR2 FNYEAQ. The CDR3 runs to 13 residues. CDR3 loop: CASSLSRMGEAFF. In DNA, the CDR3 is TGTGCCAGCAGCTTAAGTCGTATGGGCGAAGCTTTCTTT.

This rearrangement joins TRBV5-1 to TRBJ2-1, with D unresolved. Deletions cut 0 bases from V and 0 bases from J, with 10 bases between. This CDR3 spans 16 amino acids. Germline CDR1 is SGHRS and CDR2 is YFSETQ. CDR3 amino acids: CASSLAGSDSYNEQFF. The CDR3 DNA is TGCGCCAGCAGCTTGGCGGGTAGTGACTCCTACAATGAGCAGTTCTTC.

The chain uses TRBV3-1 (or the pseudogene TRBV3-2) and TRBJ1-2; D is ambiguous. Germline V lookup: CDR1 LGHDT, CDR2 YNNKEL (reference sequence). The germline V and J ends were trimmed by 4 bases and 0 bases, with 12 bases remaining between them. The CDR3 is made up of 15 amino acids. The CDR3 spells CASSPPGLANYGYTF. CDR3 nucleotide sequence: TGTGCCAGCAGCCCACCCGGGTTAGCTAACTATGGCTACACCTTC.

The V and J genes are TRBV19 and TRBJ1-5; 7 nucleotides match TRBD1. Germline-derived CDR1 and CDR2 are LNHDA and SQIVND (reference sequence). Trimming took 3 bases from V and 13 from J; bases not matched to a gene: 9. The CDR3 has 13 amino acids. CDR3: CASSMSDRAVQHF. CDR3 nucleotide sequence: TGTGCCAGTAGTATGTCCGACAGGGCTGTTCAGCATTTT.

The chain recombines TRBV4-3 with TRBJ2-1; maybe TRBD2 (5 bases). CDR1 is LGHNA and CDR2 is YSLEER in the germline V gene. The CDR3 is 16 residues long. Trimming removed 0 bases from V and 0 bases from J, with 9 bases in between. The CDR3 bases are TGCGCCAGCAGCCAAGACGGAGCGGACTCCTACAATGAGCAGTTCTTC. Its translation: CASSQDGADSYNEQFF.

V and J are TRBV6-5 and TRBJ1-5; D unclear. Germline V lookup: CDR1 MNHEY, CDR2 SVGAGI. V was pared by 0 bases and J by 4 bases, with 4 bases between. The length of the CDR3 is 13 residues. CDR3 bases: TGTGCCAGCAGTTACTCCCCTAATCAGCCCCAGCATTTT. Its translation is CASSYSPNQPQHF.